Listed here are 8 T cell receptor beta chains from one sample, sequenced in a study of cytomegalovirus exposure and HLA in healthy donors. This PCR relied on a set of 60 Vbeta primers and 13 Jbeta primers. Method: immunoSEQ multiplex PCR; TCRdb's copy keeps in-frame clones and lacks some. The repertoire holds around 130,000 clones, with roughly 88% as singletons. Sequencing used PBMCs. The receptors shown here come from a man in his forties or fifties in good health and CMV-seronegative.

The chain uses TRBV5-1 and TRBJ2-3, with a tentative D call TRBD1 (6 bases). The CDR3 consists of 14 residues. V lost 0 bases, J lost 4 bases, and 9 bases lay in between. Germline V gives CDR1 SGHRS, CDR2 YFSETQ. CDR3 protein: CASSLAGAADTQYF. In nucleotides, the CDR3 is TGCGCCAGCAGCTTGGCAGGGGCGGCAGATACGCAGTATTTT. Full variable domain (outside the CDR3, taken from reference TRBV5-1 and TRBJ2-3): KAGVTQTPRYLIKTRGQQVTLSCSPISGHRSVSWYQQTPGQGLQFLFEYFSETQRNKGNFPGRFSGRQFSNSRSEMNVSTLELGDSALYLCASSLAGAADTQYFGPGTRLTVL.

The V call is TRBV15, the J call TRBJ1-2, with no clear D. The V gene lost 0 bases and the J gene lost 7 bases, with 9 bases spanning the gap. The CDR3 covers 13 residues. Germline values: CDR1 LNHNV, CDR2 YYDKDF (reference sequence). The DNA of the CDR3 is TGTGCCACCAGCAGAGACTATAGAGCTGGCTACACCTTC. Protein sequence: CATSRDYRAGYTF.

The V and J genes are TRBV27 and TRBJ2-5; 8 positions agree with TRBD2. The last part of the DNA fits TRBJ2-7 better; the J call may be wrong. The germline V gene encodes CDR1 MNHEY and CDR2 SMNVEV (reference sequence). The CDR3 runs 16 residues. In nucleotides, the CDR3 is TGTGCCAGCAGGCTCCGGGGGGGGACTTCCGTTTACGAGCAGTACTTC. Protein product: CASRLRGGTSVYEQYF.

The V call is TRBV6-5, the J call TRBJ2-5; the D gene is possibly TRBD2 (6 bases). The CDR3 runs to 11 residues. Trimming removed 5 bases at V and 11 bases at J, with 12 bases between. Germline V gene sequence: CDR1 MNHEY, CDR2 SVGAGI. CDR3 residues: CASSQAREQYF. The CDR3 bases are TGTGCCAGCAGTCAAGCTCGGGAGCAGTACTTC.

This clone was seen more than once but under ten times. V is TRBV7-8 and J is TRBJ1-2; 7 bases are shared with TRBD1. J gave up 1 base and V 4 bases, and 12 bases lay outside the gene matches. This CDR3 contains 17 residues. Germline V gene data show CDR1 as SGHVS and CDR2 as FQNEAQ. In nucleotides, the CDR3 is TGTGCCAGCAGCTCGAGGATGGGACAGTTAAATAACTATGGCTACACCTTC. Translation: CASSSRMGQLNNYGYTF.

The chain links TRBV5-4 to TRBJ1-1, with a weak D call TRBD1 (6 bases). Germline V gene lookup returns CDR1 SGHNT and CDR2 YYREEE (reference sequence). The CDR3 length is 16 residues. Trimming shortened V by 0 bases and J by 4 bases, and 16 bases separated the two germline ends. The CDR3 reads CASSLERTGRGTEAFF. The CDR3 region has the DNA TGTGCCAGCAGCTTGGAGCGCACAGGGAGGGGCACTGAAGCTTTCTTT.

The V call is TRBV5-1, the J call TRBJ2-5, with D maybe TRBD2 (7 bases). From germline, CDR1 is SGHRS and CDR2 YFSETQ. The V gene lost 0 bases and the J gene lost 2 bases, with 11 bases spanning the gap. This CDR3 is built from 15 residues. The CDR3 is CASSLGGGEQETQYF. CDR3 nucleotide sequence: TGCGCCAGCAGCTTGGGGGGGGGCGAACAAGAGACCCAGTACTTC. The variable domain in full, with the rest retrieved from reference TRBV5-1 and TRBJ2-5, is KAGVTQTPRYLIKTRGQQVTLSCSPISGHRSVSWYQQTPGQGLQFLFEYFSETQRNKGNFPGRFSGRQFSNSRSEMNVSTLELGDSALYLCASSLGGGEQETQYFGPGTRLLVL.

This rearrangement joins TRBV11-2 to TRBJ1-1; no clear D gene. The germline V gene encodes CDR1 SGHAT and CDR2 FQNNGV. The V end was cut by 8 bases, the J end by 6 bases, with 13 bases between. The CDR3 has 12 residues. The CDR3 region is CASRRGSAEAFF. DNA for the CDR3: TGTGCCAGCCGAAGAGGGAGTGCTGAAGCTTTCTTT. Using reference TRBV11-2 and TRBJ1-1 for the parts outside the CDR3, the full variable domain is EAGVAQSPRYKIIEKRQSVAFWCNPISGHATLYWYQQILGQGPKLLIQFQNNGVVDDSQLPKDRFSAERLKGVDSTLKIQPAKLEDSAVYLCASRRGSAEAFFGQGTRLTVV.